This passage covers 29 T cell receptor beta chains from one sample sequenced in a study of T cells in Graves' hyperthyroidism and ophthalmopathy (dated by TCRdb to between 2018 and 2021). The library was built by means of multiplex PCR. The instrument was an Illumina HiSeq 2000. The TCR beta CDR3 regions were amplified from RNA transcripts. The TCR CDR3 was subjected to a first round of RT-PCR using the HTBI primer set and the Qiagen OneStep RT-PCR kit. The public reads were run again by TCRdb, first through fastp at Q25 and then through MiXCR, and only productive beta chains were kept. Entries that share a CDR3 protein sequence are merged under the most common genes and DNA. The sample yields about 270,000 distinct CDR3 sequences; under 30% were counted once. The top ten constitute about a quarter of the sample. Sequences were obtained from blood. All receptors come from a middle-aged man with Graves' hyperthyroidism that later progressed to Graves' ophthalmopathy.

This clonotype was observed at least ten times. The chain carries TRBV10-3 and TRBJ2-5; D not resolved. The CDR3 has 13 amino acids. Trimming cost V 4 bases and J 2 bases, with 8 bases left between them. The germline V gene has CDR1 ENHRY and CDR2 SYGVKD. CDR3 protein: CAISGPNQETQYF. The CDR3 DNA sequence: TGTGCCATCAGTGGACCAAATCAAGAGACCCAGTACTTC.

In its sample, this clonotype was seen many times. The rearrangement joins TRBV27 to TRBJ1-1; D is perhaps TRBD1 (6 bases). The CDR3 runs 14 residues. V dropped 4 bases and J dropped 1 base, with 10 bases sitting between them. Germline CDR1 and CDR2: MNHEY and SMNVEV (reference sequence). In DNA, the CDR3 is TGTGCCAGCAGTTCCAGGGGTGCGAACACTGAAGCTTTCTTT. Protein sequence: CASSSRGANTEAFF.

This clonotype was counted many times. The rearrangement uses TRBV5-1 and TRBJ2-7; 12 bases line up with TRBD2. Trimming cost V 0 bases and J 5 bases; bases outside gene matches: 6. The germline CDR1 and CDR2 sequences are SGHRS and YFSETQ. The CDR3 extends over 16 amino acids. The CDR3 sequence is CASSLVKTSGRNEQYF. The CDR3 DNA follows: TGCGCCAGCAGCTTGGTCAAGACTAGCGGGAGAAACGAGCAGTACTTC.

Regarding this clonotype: One junction end does not reproduce the germline sequence, and a read error may be involved. The chain joins TRBV12-3 or TRBV12-4 to TRBJ1-2, with 10 bases aligning to TRBD1. The CDR3 is 15 residues long. The CDR3 loop reads CAISEEGQGNYGYTF. CDR3 sequence (DNA): TGTGCCATCAGTGAGGAGGGACAGGGGAACTATGGCTACACCTTC.

This clonotype came up many times. The rearrangement links TRBV2 to TRBJ1-5; possibly TRBD1 for D (5 bases). Trimming cost V 8 bases and J 1 base, with 9 bases left between them. This CDR3 has 13 amino acids. Germline V gives CDR1 SNHLY, CDR2 FYNNEI. The CDR3 DNA sequence: TGTGCCAGCGTGGGGGACAGCAATCAGCCCCAGCATTTT. Translating gives CASVGDSNQPQHF.

This clonotype was seen ten or more times. The J gene is TRBJ2-5, the V gene TRBV9; D is unclear. Trimming cost V 2 bases and J 1 base, with 9 bases left between them. CDR3 length equals 14 residues. Looked up from germline, CDR1 is SGDLS and CDR2 is YYNGEE. CDR3: CASSVSTSQETQYF. As DNA, the CDR3 is TGTGCCAGCAGCGTGTCTACCAGCCAAGAGACCCAGTACTTC.

This clonotype was recorded at least ten times. J is TRBJ2-7 and V is TRBV3-1; D gene uncertain. Looked up from germline, CDR1 is LGHDT and CDR2 is YNNKEL (reference sequence). The CDR3 is made up of 13 amino acids. Trimming left V 1 base short and J 7 bases short, with 11 bases between. CDR3 DNA sequence: TGTGCCAGCAGCCAAGTTCCCATCCAAGAGCAGTACTTC. Translated, it gives CASSQVPIQEQYF.

This clonotype has a count of ten or more. V is TRBV24-1 and J is TRBJ1-5, with D unclear. The length of the CDR3 is 15 residues. CDR1 KGHDR and CDR2 SFDVKD come from the germline V gene. The germline V and J ends were trimmed by 4 bases and 1 base, with 10 bases remaining between them. Written as DNA, the CDR3 is TGTGCCACCAGTGAGGGGTCCGCGAGCAATCAGCCCCAGCATTTT. Translated: CATSEGSASNQPQHF.

This clonotype showed up many times. The rearrangement joins TRBV7-9 to TRBJ2-2; D might be TRBD2 (6 bases). Germline V lookup: CDR1 SEHNR, CDR2 FQNEAQ (reference sequence). Trimming removed 5 bases from V and 4 bases from J, with 14 bases in between. CDR3 length: 15 amino acids. The DNA of the CDR3 is TGTGCCAGCAGCCTCCGGCGGGGCGGCACCGGGGAGCTGTTTTTT. It yields the protein CASSLRRGGTGELFF.

This clonotype was detected ten times or more. This chain connects TRBV10-2 to TRBJ2-2; TRBD2 is a possible D gene (5 bases). Trimming cost V 7 bases and J 3 bases, with 9 bases left between them. The V gene's germline CDR1 is WSHSY and CDR2 SAAADI. CDR3 size: 13 residues. CDR3 in amino acids: CASTSNDTGELFF. The CDR3 DNA sequence: TGCGCCAGCACTAGCAATGACACCGGGGAGCTGTTTTTT.

Ten or more counts support this clonotype. The chain uses TRBV6-5 and TRBJ2-2; unclear D gene. This CDR3 is built from 14 residues. V lost 7 bases, J lost 0 bases, and 9 bases lay in between. The germline V gene has CDR1 MNHEY and CDR2 SVGAGI. The DNA of the CDR3 is TGTGCCAGCAAATACGGCGCGAACACCGGGGAGCTGTTTTTT. This translates into CASKYGANTGELFF.

In its sample, this clonotype was seen many times. The chain recombines TRBV7-2 with TRBJ2-2, with 9 bases aligning to TRBD1. CDR3 length equals 15 residues. Losses at the gene ends were 6 bases for V and 2 bases for J; bases not matched to a gene: 4. Germline CDR1 is SGHTA and CDR2 is FQGNSA. The CDR3 DNA follows: TGTGCCAGCAGACCGGGACAGGGCAACACCGGGGAGCTGTTTTTT. Its translation is CASRPGQGNTGELFF.

This clonotype occurred many times. V gene TRBV27 combines with J gene TRBJ2-5; D remains unclear. The germline CDR1 and CDR2 sequences are MNHEY and SMNVEV (reference sequence). V was shortened by 4 bases and J by 1 base, with 10 bases between the two germline ends. This CDR3 comprises 14 residues. CDR3 region: CASSSSNPQETQYF. The CDR3, as DNA: TGTGCCAGCAGTTCCAGTAACCCCCAAGAGACCCAGTACTTC.

This clonotype appeared many times. This chain uses TRBV5-1 with TRBJ2-5; D possibly corresponds to TRBD2 (5 bases). Trimming took off 0 bases at V and 4 bases at J, with 13 bases between the two ends. Germline CDR1 is SGHRS and CDR2 is YFSETQ. This CDR3 has 15 amino acids. CDR3 in amino acids: CASSLASGTGETQYF. CDR3 DNA: TGCGCCAGCAGCTTGGCCAGCGGTACGGGAGAGACCCAGTACTTC.

This clonotype has at least ten counts. The chain joins TRBV20-1 to TRBJ1-2; 12 positions agree with TRBD1. Germline V gives CDR1 DFQATT, CDR2 SNEGSKA (reference sequence). This CDR3 has 14 residues. V was pared by 5 bases and J by 7 bases, with 8 bases of the junction left unmatched. CDR3 sequence (DNA): TGCAGTGCTGGATCCGGGACAGGGGGCGCTGGCTACACCTTC. It yields the protein CSAGSGTGGAGYTF.

This clonotype was picked up many times. The chain couples TRBV7-9 to TRBJ2-2; D call uncertain. Germline V gives CDR1 SEHNR, CDR2 FQNEAQ (reference sequence). The CDR3 length is 13 residues. V lost 0 bases, J lost 6 bases, and 5 bases lay in between. CDR3 sequence reads: CASSLARAGELFF. In nucleotides, the CDR3 is TGTGCCAGCAGCTTAGCGAGAGCCGGGGAGCTGTTTTTT.

The gene calls are TRBV18 and TRBJ1-5; no definite D call. The CDR3 covers 12 residues. Germline assignment: CDR1 KGHSH and CDR2 LQKENI. V lost 6 bases and J 4 bases, leaving 7 bases between the germline ends. CDR3 DNA: TGTGCCAGCTCTGCGAATAATCAGCCCCAGCATTTT. Translated: CASSANNQPQHF.

The chain carries TRBV6-1 and TRBJ1-6, with 7 bases lining up with TRBD1. Looked up from germline, CDR1 is MNHNS and CDR2 is SASEGT. The CDR3 runs 13 residues. The CDR3 DNA reads TGTGCTACCAACAGGGGAAGGAATTCACCCCTCCACTTT. Translating gives CATNRGRNSPLHF.

In its sample, this clonotype was seen many times. The chain couples TRBV20-1 to TRBJ2-5; no clear D. Between the trimmed V and J ends, which lost 0 bases and 5 bases, there was a span of 4 bases. The CDR3 runs to 11 residues. Per germline, CDR1 DFQATT and CDR2 SNEGSKA (reference sequence). In DNA form, the CDR3 reads TGCAGTGCTAGAGATGGGGAGACCCAGTACTTC. Amino acid sequence: CSARDGETQYF.

Many counts were recorded for this clonotype. V and J are TRBV10-3 and TRBJ1-1, with D hard to call. Trimming removed 4 bases at V and 5 bases at J, with 5 bases between. Germline CDR1 ENHRY, CDR2 SYGVKD. This CDR3 is built from 11 residues. CDR3 in DNA: TGTGCCATCAGTGGGCAGACTGAAGCTTTCTTT. Translating it yields CAISGQTEAFF.

This clonotype was observed at least ten times. The chain joins TRBV20-1 to TRBJ2-3; 13 bases agree with TRBD2. This CDR3 is 13 amino acids long. Per germline, CDR1 DFQATT and CDR2 SNEGSKA (reference sequence). In DNA form, the CDR3 reads TGCAGCGTACTAGCGGGAGGGTCAGATACGCAGTATTTT. Amino acids: CSVLAGGSDTQYF.

This clonotype was seen just once. The chain recombines TRBV12-3 or TRBV12-4 with TRBJ1-1, with a weak D call TRBD1 (6 bases). The CDR3 has 14 residues. V was shortened by 7 bases and J by 0 bases, with 12 bases between the two germline ends. Here the CDR3 reads CASNLQGMNTEAFF. In DNA, the CDR3 is TGTGCCAGCAACCTACAGGGAATGAACACTGAAGCTTTCTTT.

In this sample, this clonotype turned up many times. The chain is built from TRBV25-1 and TRBJ2-7; 9 bases line up with TRBD1. This CDR3 contains 15 residues. After removal of 1 base from V and 4 bases from J, the junction contained 5 bases not matched to a gene. The germline V gene encodes CDR1 MGHDK and CDR2 SYGVNS. The CDR3: CASSELGGQGYEQYF. CDR3 DNA sequence: TGTGCCAGCAGTGAATTAGGGGGACAGGGTTACGAGCAGTACTTC.

The chain joins TRBV19 to TRBJ1-1, with D unclear. Germline CDR1 and CDR2: LNHDA and SQIVND (reference sequence). Between the trimmed V and J ends, which lost 6 bases and 1 base, there was a span of 12 bases. The CDR3 spans 14 residues. In DNA, the CDR3 is TGTGCCAGTAGCCCCCCCCCGGGGAACACTGAAGCTTTCTTT. Translation gives CASSPPPGNTEAFF.

The chain is built from TRBV19 and TRBJ2-7; no clear D gene. The germline V gene has CDR1 LNHDA and CDR2 SQIVND (reference sequence). Trimming left V 6 bases short and J 0 bases short, with 12 bases between. This CDR3 is 14 amino acids long. DNA of the CDR3: TGTGCCAGTAGCCGAGGCAGTAGCTCCTACGAGCAGTACTTC. This encodes CASSRGSSSYEQYF.

The gene calls are TRBV11-2 and TRBJ2-1; 11 positions match TRBD2. This CDR3 region has 16 residues. Trimming took 4 bases from V and 8 from J; bases not matched to a gene: 10. Germline CDR1 is SGHAT and CDR2 is FQNNGV. CDR3 DNA: TGTGCCAGCAGCTCCACACTAGCGGGAGTAATCGATGAGCAGTTCTTC. Its protein product is CASSSTLAGVIDEQFF.

This clonotype was recorded many times. The J gene is TRBJ1-2, the V gene TRBV6-1, with a possible D match to TRBD1 (6 bases). Trimming shortened V by 8 bases and J by 11 bases, and 18 bases separated the two germline ends. This CDR3 is 12 amino acids long. Germline V lookup: CDR1 MNHNS, CDR2 SASEGT. DNA of the CDR3: TGTGCCAGCGCCTCTCACAGGGTTGGTTACACCTTC. Encoded protein: CASASHRVGYTF.

The genes are TRBV28 and TRBJ2-7; D is possibly TRBD1 (6 bases). CDR1 is MDHEN and CDR2 is SYDVKM in the germline V gene. This CDR3 contains 14 residues. V was pared by 3 bases and J by 5 bases, with 14 bases between. CDR3 region: CASSFNRDPHEQYF. The CDR3 DNA sequence: TGTGCCAGCAGTTTTAACAGGGACCCCCACGAGCAGTACTTC. Complete variable domain (other parts from reference TRBV28 and TRBJ2-7): DVKVTQSSRYLVKRTGEKVFLECVQDMDHENMFWYRQDPGLGLRLIYFSYDVKMKEKGDIPEGYSVSREKKERFSLILESASTNQTSMYLCASSFNRDPHEQYFGPGTRLTVT.

Many counts were recorded for this clonotype. V is TRBV12-3 or TRBV12-4 and J is TRBJ2-7; TRBD1 aligns across 7 bases. The CDR3 loop spans 14 amino acids. Losses at the gene ends were 3 bases for V and 2 bases for J; bases not matched to a gene: 4. CDR3 amino acids: CASSLGQRTYEQYF. CDR3 nucleotides: TGTGCCAGCAGTTTGGGACAGCGAACCTACGAGCAGTACTTC.